The subject of this entry is one T cell receptor (beta chain). Antigen: not known. The data stem from a study of T cell therapy after organ transplantation. Germline values: CDR1 MGHRA, CDR2 YSYEKL. The CDR3 length is 17 residues. Trimming stripped 1 base from V and 1 base from J, with 16 bases between. Using immunoSEQ multiplex PCR, the repertoire was profiled, and TCRdb retains in-frame clones only, with some absent. The sample lists some 48,000 clones, approximately 94% occurring once. Points from the study as a whole: Post-therapy CD8 clonality change correlated inversely with pretherapy clonality.

The receptor was derived from a human patient who had received a solid organ transplant and had CMV disease. This material consisted of CD8+ T cells from blood, taken before autologous CMV-specific T cell therapy. The J gene is TRBJ2-5, the V gene TRBV4-1, with D perhaps TRBD2 (6 bases). The CDR3 is CASSQVNGGAGQETQYF. CDR3 sequence (DNA): TGCGCCAGCAGCCAAGTAAACGGGGGAGCGGGCCAAGAGACCCAGTACTTC.